This passage covers 32 T cell receptor beta chains from one sample sequenced in a study of CD8 T cells in ankylosing spondylitis (dated by TCRdb to about 2017). Library method: 5' RACE. TCRdb records Illumina HiSeq 2500 as the sequencer. TCRdb reprocessing: public reads trimmed at Q25 with fastp, clones called with MiXCR, in-frame beta chains kept. All rows with the same CDR3 protein become a single entry with the most common DNA and genes. The sample table records 200,000 to 300,000 distinct CDR3 sequences; under 12% of these occur just once. The ten largest clones represent less than 3% of the sample. Material: blood, either unsorted or a sorted T cell fraction (not recorded which). These TCRs come from a male donor with ankylosing spondylitis or in good health (not recorded which).

The genes are TRBV7-6 and TRBJ2-5; D gene uncertain. V was clipped by 5 bases and J by 4 bases, with 14 bases between them. Germline V gene lookup returns CDR1 SGHVS and CDR2 FNYEAQ. CDR3 length: 14 residues. The CDR3 loop reads CASSTTQSGETQYF. The CDR3 DNA is TGTGCCAGCAGCACTACCCAATCGGGAGAGACCCAGTACTTC.

This clonotype was counted at least ten times. The chain recombines TRBV7-9 with TRBJ2-7; 11 bases agree with TRBD2. This CDR3 spans 15 amino acids. Germline values: CDR1 SEHNR, CDR2 FQNEAQ (reference sequence). The ends lost 4 bases at V and 5 bases at J; junction bases unmatched: 7. The CDR3 spells CASSWKTSGKDEQYF. CDR3 sequence (DNA): TGTGCCAGCAGCTGGAAGACTAGCGGGAAGGACGAGCAGTACTTC.

In this sample, this clonotype turned up a few times. The J gene is TRBJ2-2, the V gene TRBV5-6; 8 positions agree with TRBD2. CDR3 length: 16 amino acids. Trimming at V came to 3 bases and at J to 0 bases, leaving 4 bases not matched to a gene. In germline, CDR1 is SGHDT, CDR2 YYEEEE. The CDR3 here is CASSSPGLANTGELFF. CDR3 in DNA: TGTGCCAGCAGCTCGCCGGGACTAGCGAACACCGGGGAGCTGTTTTTT.

This clonotype was recorded many times. The V gene is TRBV6-1, the J gene TRBJ2-7; D not resolved. The germline gives CDR1 MNHNS, CDR2 SASEGT. V dropped 4 bases and J dropped 6 bases, with 10 bases sitting between them. The length of the CDR3 is 12 residues. The CDR3 DNA reads as TGTGCCAGCAGTGCTGTACCAACCGAGCAGTACTTC. It encodes CASSAVPTEQYF.

This clonotype occurred a few times. V usage is TRBV7-2 and J usage is TRBJ1-6; 8 nucleotides match TRBD1. CDR1 is SGHTA, CDR2 FQGNSA, per germline. V was clipped by 1 base and J by 14 bases; unmatched bases: 4. The CDR3 extends over 13 amino acids. This chain's CDR3 is CASSLVTGEALHF. CDR3 nucleotide sequence: TGTGCCAGCAGCTTAGTGACAGGGGAAGCCCTCCACTTT.

This clonotype came up many times. J is TRBJ2-1 and V is TRBV5-1; 11 positions match TRBD2. The CDR3 has 15 residues. Per germline, CDR1 SGHRS and CDR2 YFSETQ. V dropped 4 bases and J dropped 4; count of bases not matched to a gene: 4. The CDR3 DNA reads TGCGCCAGCAGCCAAACTAGCGGGGGATACAATGAGCAGTTCTTC. It codes for CASSQTSGGYNEQFF.

This clonotype has ten or more counts. The V and J genes are TRBV6-1 and TRBJ2-1; D possibly corresponds to TRBD1 (6 bases). The CDR3 loop spans 13 amino acids. Germline V CDR1 and CDR2: MNHNS, SASEGT. Trimming took off 6 bases at V and 4 bases at J, with 10 bases between the two ends. The CDR3 nucleotides read TGTGCCAGCAGACAGGGCCTTTACAATGAGCAGTTCTTC. This sequence encodes CASRQGLYNEQFF.

This clonotype was detected many times. The genes are TRBV20-1 and TRBJ1-3; no firm D call. Trimming left V 0 bases short and J 0 bases short, with 9 bases between. Germline loops: CDR1 DFQATT, CDR2 SNEGSKA (reference sequence). The CDR3 length is 15 residues. The CDR3 loop is CSARDSLTSGNTIYF. Written as DNA, the CDR3 is TGCAGTGCTAGAGATAGCCTTACCTCTGGAAACACCATATATTTT.

This chain joins TRBV7-2 and TRBJ1-1; D is uncertain. Trimming left V 1 base short and J 1 base short, with 4 bases between. The CDR3 is 13 residues long. Germline V CDR1 and CDR2: SGHTA, FQGNSA. The chain's CDR3 is CASSLVRNTEAFF. DNA for the CDR3: TGTGCCAGCAGCTTAGTCAGGAACACTGAAGCTTTCTTT.

This clonotype was counted many times. V and J are TRBV12-3 or TRBV12-4 and TRBJ2-7, with D tentatively TRBD2 (5 bases). The CDR3 is 15 amino acids. V shed 5 bases and J shed 0 bases, with 14 bases lying between them. CDR3 region: CASSTTASYSYEQYF. In nucleotides, the CDR3 is TGTGCCAGCAGTACGACCGCTAGCTACTCCTACGAGCAGTACTTC.

This sequence joins TRBV12-3 or TRBV12-4 and TRBJ2-1; TRBD2 might be the D (5 bases). Trimming removed 2 bases at V and 2 bases at J, with 10 bases between. This CDR3 region has 15 residues. CDR3 sequence reads: CASSLTDSPYNEQFF. The CDR3 bases are TGTGCCAGCAGTTTAACGGACTCCCCCTACAATGAGCAGTTCTTC.

In its sample, this clonotype was seen many times. The V and J genes are TRBV20-1 and TRBJ2-1; D is unresolved. The CDR3 extends over 13 amino acids. CDR1 and CDR2 (germline): DFQATT, SNEGSKA (reference sequence). Trimming pared 5 bases from V and 7 bases from J, leaving 15 bases between. The CDR3, as DNA: TGCAGTGCTCCCGCGGCAAGCTTGAATGAGCAGTTCTTC. Translated: CSAPAASLNEQFF.

This clonotype was counted only a few times. The chain combines TRBV6-4 with TRBJ2-3; D is ambiguous. From germline, CDR1 is MRHNA and CDR2 SNTAGT. V was cut by 4 bases and J by 2 bases, with 7 bases left in between. This CDR3 spans 13 amino acids. The CDR3 region is CASSVDLTDTQYF. The CDR3 region has the DNA TGTGCCAGCAGTGTGGACCTCACAGATACGCAGTATTTT.

This chain links TRBV30 with TRBJ2-7; TRBD1 matches 9 bases. The length of the CDR3 is 15 residues. V lost 0 bases, J lost 5 bases, and 8 bases stayed unmatched. From germline, CDR1 is GTSNPN and CDR2 SVGIG (reference sequence). CDR3 sequence reads: CAWSVWGGTGNEQYF. In DNA, the CDR3 is TGTGCCTGGAGTGTGTGGGGAGGGACAGGGAACGAGCAGTACTTC.

This clonotype has more than one count but fewer than ten. Sequence at one end of the junction differs from germline and may be a read error. This chain joins TRBV7-9 and TRBJ2-2; D uncertain. Looked up from germline, CDR1 is SEHNR and CDR2 is FQNEAQ (reference sequence). The CDR3 length is 14 residues. The CDR3 region is CASSSPTDTGELFF. The CDR3 DNA follows: TGTGCCAGCAGCTCCCCGACCGACACCGGAGAGCTGTTTTTT.

CDR3 in DNA: TGTGCCTGTGCCGGGACTAATGAAAAACTGTTTTTT. This gives the protein CACAGTNEKLFF. V gene TRBV11-2 combines with J gene TRBJ1-4, with D uncertain. The CDR3 loop spans 12 amino acids. V lost 11 bases, J lost 2 bases, and 9 bases lay in between. The germline gives CDR1 SGHAT, CDR2 FQNNGV.

This clonotype occurred many times. The chain combines TRBV27 with TRBJ2-5; no reliable D call. The germline CDR1 and CDR2 sequences are MNHEY and SMNVEV (reference sequence). Trimming took off 5 bases at V and 3 bases at J, with 13 bases between the two ends. The CDR3 length is 14 residues. CDR3 bases: TGTGCCAGCAGTCCTTGGGGAAAGAAAGAGACCCAGTACTTC. Translating it yields CASSPWGKKETQYF.

This clonotype appeared many times. This chain joins TRBV20-1 and TRBJ1-6; tentative D call: TRBD1 (6 bases). The germline V and J ends were trimmed by 1 base and 8 bases, with 21 bases remaining between them. Germline CDR1 reads DFQATT; CDR2 reads SNEGSKA (reference sequence). The CDR3 loop spans 17 amino acids. Written as DNA, the CDR3 is TGCAGTGCTAGAGCGGGACATGGTGACCTATTATATTCACCCCTCCACTTT. Its protein is CSARAGHGDLLYSPLHF.

This clonotype has at least ten counts. The V gene is TRBV7-2, the J gene TRBJ2-7, with 11 bases that match TRBD2. Germline loops: CDR1 SGHTA, CDR2 FQGNSA. V dropped 6 bases and J dropped 0; count of bases not matched to a gene: 4. There are 15 residues in the CDR3. CDR3 bases: TGTGCCAGCAGGTTACTAGCGGGGGACTCCTACGAGCAGTACTTC. Translated: CASRLLAGDSYEQYF.

V usage is TRBV7-9 and J usage is TRBJ1-1; the match to TRBD1 covers 8 bases. V lost 5 bases, J lost 5 bases, and 13 bases stayed unmatched. CDR3 length: 16 residues. Germline CDR1 reads SEHNR; CDR2 reads FQNEAQ (reference sequence). The CDR3: CASSGRQGLGDTEAFF. CDR3 bases: TGTGCCAGCAGCGGCCGACAGGGGCTTGGTGATACTGAAGCTTTCTTT. Complete variable domain (other parts from reference TRBV7-9 and TRBJ1-1): DTGVSQNPRHKITKRGQNVTFRCDPISEHNRLYWYRQTLGQGPEFLTYFQNEAQLEKSRLLSDRFSAERPKGSFSTLEIQRTEQGDSAMYLCASSGRQGLGDTEAFFGQGTRLTVV.

This clonotype has a count of ten or more. The gene calls are TRBV12-3 or TRBV12-4 and TRBJ2-7; D is perhaps TRBD2 (5 bases). V gave up 5 bases and J gave up 5 bases, with 16 bases separating them. The CDR3 spans 14 residues. CDR3 sequence reads: CASSGWWERDEQYF. Here the CDR3 DNA reads TGTGCCAGCAGTGGGTGGTGGGAGCGAGACGAGCAGTACTTC.

This clonotype was seen a handful of times. The chain recombines TRBV4-1 with TRBJ2-7, with D perhaps TRBD2 (6 bases). Trimming left V 0 bases short and J 3 bases short, with 18 bases between. The germline V gene encodes CDR1 MGHRA and CDR2 YSYEKL. CDR3 size: 17 residues. Here the CDR3 reads CASSQDSGTSAFYEQYF. DNA for the CDR3: TGCGCCAGCAGCCAAGACTCCGGGACTTCTGCATTCTACGAGCAGTACTTC.

The genes are TRBV4-2 and TRBJ2-1; 10 bases are a match to TRBD2. There are 16 residues in the CDR3. In germline, CDR1 is LGHNA, CDR2 YNFKEQ. Trimming took 4 bases from V and 4 from J; bases not matched to a gene: 7. In DNA form, the CDR3 reads TGTGCCAGCAGCCCCGAGGGACTAGCGATTTACAATGAGCAGTTCTTC. This translates into CASSPEGLAIYNEQFF.

In its sample, this clonotype was seen a few times. The DNA for the CDR3 is TGCGCCAGCAGACCTACCGGGACAGGGGTAAATTCACCCCTCCACTTT. It codes for CASRPTGTGVNSPLHF. The chain links TRBV5-1 to TRBJ1-6; 10 bases align to TRBD1. The CDR3 extends over 16 amino acids. The V gene's germline CDR1 is SGHRS and CDR2 YFSETQ. V shed 5 bases, J shed 7 bases, and the junction held 9 bases outside the gene matches.

This clonotype was counted many times. The chain carries TRBV3-1 and TRBJ2-7; 7 bases are a match to TRBD2. This CDR3 has 13 residues. From germline, CDR1 is LGHDT and CDR2 YNNKEL (reference sequence). Trimming took 1 base from V and 6 from J; bases not matched to a gene: 3. CDR3 DNA sequence: TGTGCCAGCAGCCAAGGCGGGAGTGGCGAGCAGTACTTC. Translated: CASSQGGSGEQYF.

Many counts were recorded for this clonotype. This chain uses TRBV20-1 with TRBJ2-7; perhaps TRBD2 as D (6 bases). In germline, CDR1 is DFQATT, CDR2 SNEGSKA (reference sequence). Trimming shortened V by 1 base and J by 3 bases, and 16 bases separated the two germline ends. CDR3 length equals 15 residues. CDR3 protein: CSARAPGREVYEQYF. The CDR3 region has the DNA TGCAGTGCTAGAGCGCCGGGCAGGGAGGTCTACGAGCAGTACTTC.

This clonotype was observed many times. The rearrangement joins TRBV25-1 to TRBJ2-5, with a possible D match to TRBD2 (5 bases). CDR3 length: 14 residues. Germline V gives CDR1 MGHDK, CDR2 SYGVNS. Trimming cost V 4 bases and J 4 bases, with 13 bases left between them. The chain's CDR3 is CASSVGRGRETQYF. The CDR3 bases are TGTGCCAGCAGTGTGGGCCGGGGTAGAGAGACCCAGTACTTC.

Ten or more counts support this clonotype. The chain is built from TRBV15 and TRBJ2-7, with D unresolved. Germline V gives CDR1 LNHNV, CDR2 YYDKDF (reference sequence). Between the trimmed V and J ends, which lost 0 bases and 1 base, there was a span of 10 bases. CDR3 length equals 15 residues. The CDR3 region is CATSRDLSFSYEQYF. DNA for the CDR3: TGTGCCACCAGCAGAGATCTGAGTTTTTCCTACGAGCAGTACTTC.

The DNA for the CDR3 is TGTGCCAGCTCAGGGCGGACAGGGGTAAACTCCTACAATGAGCAGTTCTTC. Translating gives CASSGRTGVNSYNEQFF. The chain is built from TRBV5-4 and TRBJ2-1; 9 bases align to TRBD1. The V segment lost 7 bases and the J segment 0 bases; nucleotides outside the gene matches: 11. CDR1 is SGHNT and CDR2 is YYREEE in the germline V gene (reference sequence). The CDR3 spans 17 residues.

This clonotype was seen many times. The chain employs TRBV25-1 and TRBJ1-1, with 7 nucleotides matching TRBD1. Germline CDR1 MGHDK, CDR2 SYGVNS. J lost 1 base, V lost 2 bases, and 4 bases had no gene match. CDR3 length: 15 residues. This CDR3 is CASSEGRTGNTEAFF. CDR3 bases: TGTGCCAGCAGTGAAGGTAGGACAGGGAACACTGAAGCTTTCTTT.

This clonotype was counted at least ten times. The chain has TRBV20-1 and TRBJ2-7; D is unclear. The CDR3 is 13 residues long. Looked up from germline, CDR1 is DFQATT and CDR2 is SNEGSKA (reference sequence). Between the trimmed V and J ends, which lost 4 bases and 6 bases, there was a span of 16 bases. CDR3 sequence: CSAKAHPTSEQYF. Here the CDR3 DNA reads TGCAGTGCTAAGGCACACCCGACGAGCGAGCAGTACTTC.

This clonotype was counted at least ten times. The V gene is TRBV5-1, the J gene TRBJ2-1, with D hard to call. Trimming took 2 bases from V and 9 from J, leaving 12 bases between them. Germline values: CDR1 SGHRS, CDR2 YFSETQ. CDR3 size: 13 residues. CDR3 nucleotide sequence: TGCGCCAGCAGCTTTGGCCAGAACCCTGAGCAGTTCTTC. Amino acids: CASSFGQNPEQFF.